This TCR beta chain emerged from a study of shared clonotypes between healthy human individuals (dated by TCRdb to 2018 to 2020). Study-wide context: A few men and two women, aged 18 to 49 years, made up the cohort. Per donor, leukapheresis produced somewhere between about 0.85 and 8.9 billion PBMCs. Blood TCR repertoires of a handful of healthy adults were deeply sequenced to estimate repertoire size and the extent of clonotype sharing between individuals. To increase sequencing depth and limit assay-specific biases, different laboratories used diverse techniques to prepare libraries and sequence TCR repertoires.

For this clone: The antigen it binds to is not known. No per-base quality is available; no much larger clone lies one base away.

Using the deep immunoSEQ assay, TCR CDR3 regions were amplified from genomic DNA by multiplex PCR. Genomic DNA extracted from each cell subset was distributed evenly over all wells of several immunoSEQ 96-well plates, and each plate served as one replicate. For unsorted PBMC, about 300 ng genomic DNA, equal to 30,000 or so T cell genomes, was loaded into each replicate PCR. Ten immunoSEQ deep assay plates were used to sequence unsorted PBMC genomic DNA. The purified libraries were quantified using a Qubit 3.0 fluorometer, sized with a Bioanalyzer 2100, and then quantified again using the KAPA Library Quantification kit. Each immunoSEQ 96-well plate was sequenced on its own single-read 150-cycle Illumina NextSeq 550 flow cell. Under the source paper's analysis protocol: The immunoSEQ output contained only junctional sequences without quality scores, so filtering could not match that applied to full-length reads. To assign V/J genes and CDR3, sequences were annotated against IMGT germline references using PyIR, a Python wrapper for IgBLAST v1.9. Reads were removed for weak V/J assignments (E-value above 1e-6), missing CDR3, stop codons, out-of-frame junctions, or ambiguous translated residues. V3J clonotypes were defined by identical inferred V gene, J gene, and CDR3 amino acid sequence. Percentage overlap between repertoires was computed as shared unique clonotypes divided by the size of the smaller repertoire. Richness of each repertoire was evaluated using RTK rarefaction, the Chao1 estimator, and Recon v2.1 estimates of unobserved clonotypes. This is the immuneACCESS table as TCRdb keeps it, with only in-frame sequences that have V and J called. A part of the clones is gone; compared with another copy, unresolved V genes explain less than half, and the rest is unexplained. The D gene and trimming were derived from the DNA, and the V and J assignments and clone size from that table. Within this sample are roughly 500,000 clones, with 81% of them counted one time only. Roughly an eighth of the sample comes from the top ten.

Results the study describes overall, beyond this receptor: Based on pairwise subsampling, the degree of clonotype sharing among donors was expected to be affected by sequencing depth. The small number of donors limited the genetic and exposure-history diversity represented. Sampling was limited to blood, and TCR repertoires in tissue likely differ from TCR repertoires in blood.

The donors were healthy, HIV-negative adults with no recently reported acute infections or vaccinations. Every donor was a Caucasian adult residing in Nashville, Tennessee, USA. For unsorted samples, 80 million to 100 million PBMCs were counted, and genomic DNA was extracted using the QIAamp DNA Blood Mini kit. Blood was collected by leukapheresis, and PBMCs were isolated by Ficoll-Histopaque density gradient centrifugation and then cryopreserved in liquid nitrogen vapor phase. Sequencing used PBMCs. The TCR comes from a woman in her thirties or forties in good health. Some clones in this sample may be carry-over from other donors' samples.

The CDR3 has the sequence CASSTLDGYNQPQHF. The sequence in DNA is TGTGCCAGTAGTACCCTGGACGGGTACAATCAGCCCCAGCATTTT. Recombination connected TRBV19 to TRBJ1-5; the D segment cannot be called with confidence. V is cut by 4 bases and J by 3 bases, and the space between the germline ends is 13 bases. The cysteine opens and the phenylalanine closes a CDR3 of 15 amino acids. Kept here is only the CDR3 DNA, which spans 45 bases and is read in frame from base 1. The germline V gene encodes CDR1 LNHDA and CDR2 SQIVND (reference sequence).